Shown below are 8 T cell receptor beta chains from a single sample sequenced in a study of blood T cells in healthy people across ages. A sample-barcoded 5' primer and a J-beta primer mix were used in a second PCR of about 7 to 12 cycles. One entry per CDR3 protein, called by TCRdb with MiXCR from the 5' RACE reads. The sample yields roughly 1,500,000 distinct CDR3 sequences, about 35% seen once. The sample taken for sequencing was blood. Receptor source: a woman aged 30 to 39 in good health.

V gene TRBV3-1 combines with J gene TRBJ1-1, with TRBD1 matching 7 bases. The germline gives CDR1 LGHDT, CDR2 YNNKEL (reference sequence). Trimming took 3 bases from V and 0 from J; bases not matched to a gene: 10. CDR3 length equals 17 residues. CDR3 sequence reads: CASSQDLQGPLNTEAFF. The CDR3 DNA sequence: TGTGCCAGCAGCCAGGACCTACAGGGGCCACTGAACACTGAAGCTTTCTTT.

V usage is TRBV11-3 and J usage is TRBJ2-3; D is perhaps TRBD1 (6 bases). In germline, CDR1 is SGHNT, CDR2 YENEEA. This CDR3 has 15 residues. Trimming took 3 bases from V and 0 from J, leaving 10 bases between them. The CDR3 loop reads CASSFRGSSTDTQYF. CDR3 sequence (DNA): TGTGCCAGCAGCTTCAGGGGATCTAGCACAGATACGCAGTATTTT. The complete variable domain, with remaining parts taken from reference TRBV11-3 and TRBJ2-3, reads EAGVVQSPRYKIIEKKQPVAFWCNPISGHNTLYWYLQNLGQGPELLIRYENEEAVDDSQLPKDRFSAERLKGVDSTLKIQPAELGDSAVYLCASSFRGSSTDTQYFGPGTRLTVL.

This clonotype was observed a few times. The rearrangement joins TRBV12-3 or TRBV12-4 to TRBJ2-3; D is unresolved. The V end lost 4 bases, the J end lost 2 bases, and 7 bases lay between the germline ends. The length of the CDR3 is 13 residues. DNA of the CDR3: TGTGCCAGCAGTTACGACTTCACAGATACGCAGTATTTT. It specifies CASSYDFTDTQYF.

The V call is TRBV7-9, the J call TRBJ2-5; D is perhaps TRBD1 (5 bases). V was shortened by 5 bases and J by 5 bases, with 15 bases between the two germline ends. Germline CDR1 SEHNR, CDR2 FQNEAQ (reference sequence). This CDR3 is built from 14 residues. The CDR3, as DNA: TGTGCCAGCAGCCGACTTCAGGGTACGGAGACCCAGTACTTC. Protein sequence: CASSRLQGTETQYF.

V and J are TRBV27 and TRBJ2-7, with unresolved D. The CDR3 length is 14 residues. Germline V lookup: CDR1 MNHEY, CDR2 SMNVEV (reference sequence). With 4 bases removed from V and 3 bases from J, the gap between germline ends came to 13 bases. The CDR3 spells CASSSVGGVYEQYF. The CDR3 DNA reads as TGTGCCAGCAGTTCAGTGGGTGGGGTCTACGAGCAGTACTTC.

CDR3 DNA: TGCGCCAGCAGCTTGGTGAGCAGCAATGAGCAGTTCTTC. It is translated as CASSLVSSNEQFF. The chain combines TRBV5-1 with TRBJ2-1; D ambiguous. The ends were cut back, 0 bases at V and 6 bases at J, with 7 bases in the middle. Germline loops: CDR1 SGHRS, CDR2 YFSETQ. The CDR3 length is 13 residues.

V is TRBV18 and J is TRBJ2-3; the match to TRBD1 covers 8 bases. V dropped 4 bases and J dropped 6; count of bases not matched to a gene: 9. The CDR3 loop spans 15 amino acids. Germline CDR1 and CDR2: KGHSH and LQKENI. The CDR3 here is CASSRRQGAGDTQYF. The CDR3 DNA reads TGTGCCAGCTCACGTCGTCAGGGGGCAGGGGATACGCAGTATTTT.

This clonotype was detected many times. The chain employs TRBV29-1 and TRBJ2-3; D is unresolved. Germline V gives CDR1 SQVTM, CDR2 ANQGSEA. V was cut by 7 bases and J by 0 bases, with 17 bases left in between. The CDR3 covers 15 residues. The CDR3 nucleotides are TGCAGCGCCGAATGGGCCCACCATAGCACAGATACGCAGTATTTT. As protein: CSAEWAHHSTDTQYF.